These T cell receptor beta chains were read from a single sample in a study of response to subunit inactivated influenza vaccine. TCRdb fed the RT-PCR reads into MiXCR, producing one record per CDR3 protein. The sample lists about half a million distinct CDR3 sequences; over 25% were seen once. The specimen comprised CD4+ T cells sorted from PBMCs, sampled roughly 5 days after vaccination. The receptors derive from a man in his fifties who received an inactivated influenza vaccine. CDR3s include the opening cysteine and the closing phenylalanine or tryptophan. Only some rows state a clone size, as once, few, many or a class for expanded clones.

V: TRBV28
size: NA
CDR3: CASSRVSDLYNEQFF

V: TRBV11-2
size: once
CDR3: CASSLQFPSSYEQYF

V: TRBV5-1
size: few
CDR3: CASRDRDRGPWYTGELFF

V: TRBV30
size: few
CDR3: CAWSVRGDTRQPQHF

V: TRBV28
size: NA
CDR3: CASSLQSVNTEAFF

V: TRBV6-2/TRBV6-3
size: NA
CDR3: CASSHGTGGTYEQYF

V: TRBV9
size: NA
CDR3: CASSRGGQGLYEQYF

V: TRBV27
size: NA
CDR3: CASSLLRDNEQFF

V: TRBV6-5
size: few
CDR3: CASSYSRTGGFGELFF

V: TRBV20-1
size: few
CDR3: CSANTPGQGNEQYF

V: TRBV4-2
size: NA
CDR3: CASSQNPPVETQYF

V: TRBV11-2
size: NA
CDR3: CASSRGTGEKLFF

V: TRBV5-1
size: NA
CDR3: CASSVGGYNQPQHF

V: TRBV7-2
size: few
CDR3: CASSRAGLAGQFF

V: TRBV6-2/TRBV6-3
size: NA
CDR3: CASSRPRRDRPLLDEQFF

V: TRBV4-3
size: few
CDR3: CASSPGRASGGETQYF

V: TRBV27
size: NA
CDR3: CASSLKGARSSYEQYF

V: TRBV20-1
size: NA
CDR3: CSAETGAGRGGYTF

V: TRBV12-3/TRBV12-4
size: few
CDR3: CASTKPGLAGGGEQFF

V: TRBV20-1
size: few
CDR3: CSARSNNQPQHF

V: TRBV20-1
size: NA
CDR3: CSAVYMSGLANNEQFF

V: TRBV6-1
size: NA
CDR3: CASSGLAWEQFF

V: TRBV20-1
size: NA
CDR3: CSATGLAGVGEQFF

V: TRBV5-1
size: NA
CDR3: CASSLGSLDTQYF

V: TRBV7-2
size: NA
CDR3: CASKISGARLNTEAFF

V: TRBV13
size: NA
CDR3: CASSLMRNEQFF

V: TRBV6-6
size: NA
CDR3: CASSPISGNTIYF

V: TRBV5-1
size: NA
CDR3: CASSWRGSGSYNEQFF

V: TRBV18
size: few
CDR3: CASSPRGVVQETQYF

V: TRBV11-2
size: few
CDR3: CASSSIRAGELFF

V: TRBV12-3/TRBV12-4
size: few
CDR3: CASSFWGGGDTQYF

V: TRBV7-2
size: NA
CDR3: CASSFLGLAGTTDTQYF

V: TRBV4-3
size: few
CDR3: CASSQVGGVTEAFF

V: TRBV12-3/TRBV12-4
size: NA
CDR3: CASSLQGNNQPQHF

V: TRBV7-2
size: NA
CDR3: CASSPRPKTGNNEQFF

V: TRBV30
size: NA
CDR3: CAWRAPLYRGRTGELFF

V: TRBV7-9
size: NA
CDR3: CASSFPSGVNTGELFF

V: TRBV6-2/TRBV6-3
size: few
CDR3: CASSSRLGGLAGYEQYF

V: TRBV6-5
size: few
CDR3: CASSYSTGDYGYTF

V: TRBV5-1
size: NA
CDR3: CASSLSGQPTDTQYF

V: TRBV29-1
size: many
CDR3: CSVEDLIVSKFF

V: TRBV5-5
size: few
CDR3: CASSFQFPTTGELFF

V: TRBV2
size: few
CDR3: CASRETGHYEQYF